This T cell receptor beta chain was recovered during a study of cytomegalovirus exposure and HLA in healthy donors. The germline gives CDR1 SGDLS, CDR2 YYNGEE. The CDR3 totals 14 residues. After removal of 4 bases from V and 6 bases from J, the junction contained 8 bases not matched to a gene. With 60 Vbeta and 13 Jbeta primers, the PCR was carried out. Libraries were prepared by immunoSEQ multiplex PCR; TCRdb keeps only in-frame clonotypes and omits some of them. The sample lists about 94,000 clones; about four fifths were seen once. This clonotype was sampled from a human donor in good health. The sample taken for sequencing was PBMCs. The genes are TRBV9 and TRBJ2-7; TRBD2 matches at 9 bases. In DNA, the CDR3 is TGTGCCAGCAGCTCCTCCGGGACTAGCTCCGAGCAGTACTTC. Encoded protein: CASSSSGTSSEQYF. Drawing the rest from reference TRBV9 and TRBJ2-7, the complete variable domain is DSGVTQTPKHLITATGQRVTLRCSPRSGDLSVYWYQQSLDQGLQFLIQYYNGEERAKGNILERFSAQQFPDLHSELNLSSLELGDSALYFCASSSSGTSSEQYFGPGTRLTVT.